Here is one T cell receptor beta chain with its context. This specimen belongs to a study of T cell responses to AZD1222 COVID-19 vaccine. The germline gives CDR1 SGHTA, CDR2 FQGNSA. The CDR3 runs 13 residues. V shed 3 bases, J shed 13 bases, and the junction held 6 bases outside the gene matches. Method: immunoSEQ multiplex PCR; TCRdb's copy keeps in-frame clones and lacks some. The sample shows around 120,000 clones, roughly 90% of them seen only once. The sequence was collected from an adult in good health. Sequenced material: peripheral blood, taken on day 0 of AZD1222 vaccination. The chain employs TRBV7-2 and TRBJ2-1; 10 bases are shared with TRBD1. CDR3 protein: CASSFSGQGSQFF. The CDR3, as DNA: TGTGCCAGCAGCTTCTCGGGACAGGGGAGTCAGTTCTTC. Complete variable domain (other parts from reference TRBV7-2 and TRBJ2-1): GAGVSQSPSNKVTEKGKDVELRCDPISGHTALYWYRQSLGQGLEFLIYFQGNSAPDKSGLPSDRFSAERTGGSVSTLTIQRTQQEDSAVYLCASSFSGQGSQFFGPGTRLTVL.